The sample holds one count of the clone carrying this T cell receptor (beta chain). This specimen comes from a study of OX40 agonist ivuxolimab in advanced cancers. Study context: People who had prior anti-PD-1, anti-PD-L1 or anti-CTLA-4 therapy could take part, and under 45% had some.

Sequenced by immunoSEQ multiplex PCR; TCRdb stores in-frame clones only, minus some. Here the sample spans 25,000 to 35,000 clones, roughly 80% being singletons. The CDR3 consists of 12 residues. Germline V lookup: CDR1 SGHVS, CDR2 FNYEAQ. V shed 5 bases and J shed 0 bases, with 3 bases lying between them. This sample comprised CD4+ or CD8+ T cells sorted from blood, obtained in a trial of the OX40 agonist ivuxolimab. The clonotype comes from an adult with an advanced solid tumor such as melanoma, head and neck, liver or kidney cancer. This chain links TRBV7-6 with TRBJ2-3, with D unresolved. CDR3 amino acids: CASSMSTDTQYF. Here the CDR3 DNA reads TGTGCCAGCAGCATGAGCACAGATACGCAGTATTTT.